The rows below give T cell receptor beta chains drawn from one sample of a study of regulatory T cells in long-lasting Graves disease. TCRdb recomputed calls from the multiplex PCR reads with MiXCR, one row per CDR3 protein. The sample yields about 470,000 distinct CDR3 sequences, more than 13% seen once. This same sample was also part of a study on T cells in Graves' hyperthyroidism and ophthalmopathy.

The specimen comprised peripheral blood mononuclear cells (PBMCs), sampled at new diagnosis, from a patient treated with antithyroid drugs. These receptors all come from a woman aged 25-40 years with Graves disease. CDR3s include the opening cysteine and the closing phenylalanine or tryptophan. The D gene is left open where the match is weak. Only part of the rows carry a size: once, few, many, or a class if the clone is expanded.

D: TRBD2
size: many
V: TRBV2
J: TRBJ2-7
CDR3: CASRGLAGTSYEQYF
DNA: TGTGCCAGCAGGGGACTAGCGGGAACATCCTACGAGCAGTACTTC

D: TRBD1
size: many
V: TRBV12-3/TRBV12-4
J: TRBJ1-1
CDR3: CASSFKVAGGNEAFF
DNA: TGTGCCAGCAGTTTTAAGGTTGCAGGGGGCAATGAAGCTTTCTTT

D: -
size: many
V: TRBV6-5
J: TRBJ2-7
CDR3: CASSWDGSYEQYF
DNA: TGTGCCAGCAGTTGGGACGGCTCCTACGAGCAGTACTTC

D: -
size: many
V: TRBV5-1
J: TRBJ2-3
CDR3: CASSFSSGPGTDTQYF
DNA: TGCGCCAGCAGCTTTTCATCAGGTCCGGGGACAGATACGCAGTATTTT

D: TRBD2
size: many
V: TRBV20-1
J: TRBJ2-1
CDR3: CSARDLGTSGRNEQFF
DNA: TGCAGTGCTAGAGATCTGGGGACTAGCGGGAGGAATGAGCAGTTCTTC

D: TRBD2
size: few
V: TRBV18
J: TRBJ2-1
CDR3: CASSPTSGLTSGAYNEQFF
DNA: TGTGCCAGCTCACCGACCTCTGGCCTAACTAGCGGTGCCTACAATGAGCAGTTCTTC

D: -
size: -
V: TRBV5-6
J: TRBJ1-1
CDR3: CASSLRGGAAFF
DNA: TGTGCCAGCAGCTTGAGGGGGGGTGCAGCTTTCTTT

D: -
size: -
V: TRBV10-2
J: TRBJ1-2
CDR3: CASRNKDKGNYGYTF
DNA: TGCGCCAGCAGGAATAAGGACAAGGGTAACTATGGCTACACCTTC

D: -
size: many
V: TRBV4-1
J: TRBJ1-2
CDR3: CASSPLPHEIGYTF
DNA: TGCGCCAGCAGCCCGCTCCCCCACGAAATTGGCTACACCTTC

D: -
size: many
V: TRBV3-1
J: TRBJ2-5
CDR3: CASAASWGRETQYF
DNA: TGTGCCAGCGCAGCAAGTTGGGGCCGGGAGACCCAGTACTTC

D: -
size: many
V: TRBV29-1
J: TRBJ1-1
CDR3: CSVLGNTEAFF
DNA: TGCAGCGTGTTGGGGAACACTGAAGCTTTCTTT

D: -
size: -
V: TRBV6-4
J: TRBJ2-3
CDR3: CASSETLTDTQYF
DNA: TGTGCCAGCAGTGAGACCCTCACAGATACGCAGTATTTT

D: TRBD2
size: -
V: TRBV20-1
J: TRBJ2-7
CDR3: CSASGTSGKELYEQYF
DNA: TGCAGTGCTAGCGGGACTAGCGGGAAAGAACTCTACGAGCAGTACTTC

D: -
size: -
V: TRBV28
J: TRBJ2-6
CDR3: CASSETGANVLTF
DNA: TGTGCCAGCAGCGAAACTGGGGCCAACGTCCTGACTTTC

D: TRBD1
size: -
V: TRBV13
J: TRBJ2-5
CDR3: CASSQQGAPARQETQYF
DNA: TGTGCCAGCAGCCAACAGGGGGCGCCGGCTAGGCAAGAGACCCAGTACTTC

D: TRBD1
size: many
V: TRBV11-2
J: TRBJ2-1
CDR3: CASSPWDRNNEQFF
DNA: TGTGCCAGCAGCCCCTGGGACAGAAACAATGAGCAGTTCTTC

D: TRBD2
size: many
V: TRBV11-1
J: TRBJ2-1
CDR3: CASSLSGGRGDEQFF
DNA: TGTGCCAGCAGCTTAAGCGGCGGGAGAGGAGATGAGCAGTTCTTC

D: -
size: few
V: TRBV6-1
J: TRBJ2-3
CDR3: CASRLPRQGLPTRDTQYF
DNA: TGTGCCAGCAGGCTACCCAGACAGGGACTACCTACAAGAGATACGCAGTATTTT

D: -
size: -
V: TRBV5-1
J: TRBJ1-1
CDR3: CASSLVNRGNTEAFF
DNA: TGCGCCAGCAGCTTGGTAAACAGAGGGAACACTGAAGCTTTCTTT

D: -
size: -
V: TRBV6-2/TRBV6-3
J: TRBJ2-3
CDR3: CASTGAGAADTQYF
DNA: TGTGCCAGCACGGGGGCGGGGGCGGCAGATACGCAGTATTTT

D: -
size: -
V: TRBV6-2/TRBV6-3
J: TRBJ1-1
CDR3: CASSYSFTEAFF
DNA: TGTGCCAGCAGTTACTCGTTCACTGAAGCTTTCTTT

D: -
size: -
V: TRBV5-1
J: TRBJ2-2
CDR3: CASSLTGASGGITGELFF
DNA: TGCGCCAGCAGCTTGACAGGGGCTAGCGGAGGAATAACCGGGGAGCTGTTTTTT

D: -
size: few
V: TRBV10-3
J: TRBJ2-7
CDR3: CAISEGTEQYF
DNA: TGTGCCATCAGTGAGGGGACCGAGCAGTACTTC

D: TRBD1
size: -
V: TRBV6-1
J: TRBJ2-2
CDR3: CASSLDRAYDTGELFF
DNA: TGTGCCAGCAGCTTAGACAGGGCATACGACACCGGGGAGCTGTTTTTT

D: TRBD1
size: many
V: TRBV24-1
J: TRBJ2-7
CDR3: CATSDTGQSYEQYF
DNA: TGTGCCACCAGTGACACGGGACAGTCCTACGAGCAGTACTTC

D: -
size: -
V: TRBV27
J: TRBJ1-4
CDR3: CASSGIQSRSEKLFF
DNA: TGTGCCAGCAGTGGAATCCAAAGTAGGTCTGAAAAACTGTTTTTT